In this sample, the clone carrying this TCR beta chain turned up many times. Its antigen is still unknown. One junction end disagrees with the germline gene, perhaps due to a read error. This record comes from a study of blood T cells in healthy people across ages. The study, taken as a whole, reports: With donor CMV status unknown, expanded clonotype changes were possibly confounded. Older age went with lower TCR beta diversity per million T cells, in a roughly linear way.

In each sample, at least 6.5 million PBMCs were isolated. Total RNA was isolated from each sample in quantities of at least 6 micrograms. With a J-beta primer mix and a sample-barcoded 5' primer, a second PCR ran roughly 6 to 11 cycles. In TCRdb, the 5' RACE reads were re-called with MiXCR into one record per CDR3 protein. The repertoire holds 600,000 to 850,000 distinct CDR3 sequences, with 40% to 45% as singletons. CDR3 length: 13 residues. Germline loops: CDR1 SGHTA, CDR2 FQGNSA. V is TRBV7-2 and J is TRBJ2-5; 7 nucleotides agree with TRBD2. Material: blood. The sequence was obtained from a woman aged 55-70 years in good health. CDR3 nucleotides: TGTGCCAGCAGCCTAGCGGACCAAGAGACCCAGTACTTC. It translates to CASSLADQETQYF. The full variable domain, completed using reference TRBV7-2 and TRBJ2-5, is GAGVSQSPSNKVTEKGKDVELRCDPISGHTALYWYRQSLGQGLEFLIYFQGNSAPDKSGLPSDRFSAERTGGSVSTLTIQRTQQEDSAVYLCASSLADQETQYFGPGTRLLVL.